Below are 5 T cell receptor beta chains sequenced from a single sample in a study of cytomegalovirus exposure and HLA in healthy donors. The PCR used 60 Vbeta and 13 Jbeta primers. Only in-frame clones appear in the TCRdb table, and some are missing; sequencing was by immunoSEQ multiplex PCR. The table records 100,000 to 130,000 clones, roughly 80% of them present only once. The material sequenced was PBMCs. These receptors were taken from a man younger than 40 in good health and CMV-seronegative.

Details on this clone: The sample contains more than one DNA sequence encoding this CDR3. This sequence joins TRBV2 and TRBJ1-5; D is unresolved. V was clipped by 6 bases and J by 2 bases, with 5 bases between them. Germline loops: CDR1 SNHLY, CDR2 FYNNEI. The CDR3 totals 12 residues. The CDR3 DNA follows: TGTGCCAGCAGCGCAGGCAATCAGCCCCAGCATTTT. Translating gives CASSAGNQPQHF.

The chain uses TRBV11-2 and TRBJ2-6; D might be TRBD2 (7 bases). V was clipped by 7 bases and J by 0 bases, with 22 bases between them. Germline CDR1 and CDR2: SGHAT and FQNNGV. CDR3 size: 19 residues. CDR3 sequence reads: CASIHSRGASLSGANVLTF. CDR3 coding DNA: TGTGCCAGCATCCACTCCCGGGGGGCCAGCCTCTCTGGGGCCAACGTCCTGACTTTC.

The chain employs TRBV18 and TRBJ1-1; unclear D gene. Trimming removed 3 bases from V and 4 bases from J, with 9 bases in between. The germline gives CDR1 KGHSH, CDR2 LQKENI. The CDR3 sequence is 13 residues long. The CDR3 region is CASSPGPTTEAFF. CDR3 in DNA: TGTGCCAGCTCACCTGGGCCCACCACTGAAGCTTTCTTT.

V usage is TRBV28 and J usage is TRBJ2-2; the match to TRBD2 covers 9 bases. V shed 2 bases and J 7 bases; nucleotides not matched to a gene: 8. This CDR3 has 16 residues. Germline lookup yields CDR1 MDHEN and CDR2 SYDVKM. The CDR3 loop is CASSLVAAGGDGELFF. CDR3 DNA sequence: TGTGCCAGCAGTTTAGTGGCGGCGGGGGGGGACGGGGAGCTGTTTTTT.

This clone was detected once. The rearrangement uses TRBV7-3 and TRBJ2-5; perhaps TRBD1 as D (5 bases). The V end was cut by 5 bases, the J end by 10 bases, with 20 bases between. The CDR3 totals 14 residues. The germline V gene has CDR1 SGHTA and CDR2 FQGTGA. The CDR3 loop reads CASSPTVLTADQYF. The CDR3 DNA reads TGTGCCAGCAGCCCGACAGTCCTCACGGCGGACCAGTACTTC.